This T cell receptor (beta chain) was recovered during a study of breast tumors, draining lymph nodes, adjacent tissues (dated by TCRdb to the mid-2010s). Describing the broader study: In breast cancer patients, the study compared the TCR beta repertoires of tumor, adjacent nontumor tissue and axillary lymph nodes. In human breast cancer, the study set out to assess how tumor, surrounding tissue and draining lymph node repertoires relate to one another and whether T cells might be exchanged between them.

Broad study findings and their caveats: Tumors showed preferential V and J gene usage, and their T-cell repertoire diversity fell below that of lymph nodes yet above that of nontumor tissue. The conclusion that tumor T cells originate in lymph nodes was presented as consistent with a hypothesis rather than as directly demonstrated. Tumor and nontumor tissue repertoires were significantly more similar in luminal-like than in basal-like breast cancer. A scenario in which most tumor T cells derive from the lymph node and then expand within tumor tissue was judged to be consistent with the data.

V lost 6 bases and J lost 3 bases; the stretch between them is 8 bases long. The CDR3 covers 12 residues, taking in both the cysteine and the phenylalanine. The retained sequence is limited to the CDR3, 36 bases, with the frame set at the first base. CDR1 and CDR2 were assigned from the germline V gene (reference sequence) as DFQATT and SNEGSKA. Sequencing was performed on an Illumina HiSeq 2000. Multiplex PCR amplification was used to generate the TCR beta chain libraries. The amplified TCR beta chain products were analyzed by high-throughput sequencing. TCRdb reran the public reads through fastp at Q25 and MiXCR, keeping productive beta chains. Each entry is one CDR3 protein sequence, shown with its most common DNA and genes. This sample gives 200,000 to 250,000 distinct CDR3 sequences in total; 32% of them show up just once. Together, the top ten hold about 1.4% of the sample. Lymph node samples were obtained from the axillary draining lymph nodes of breast cancer patients.

Regarding this clonotype: The target of this receptor is not known. No base quality values were provided; no much bigger clone lies one nucleotide off.

The V and J segments used are TRBV20-1 and TRBJ2-2; the D call is tentative, TRBD1 or TRBD2, as each matches 5 bases. The clonotype originates from a female donor with breast cancer. Some clones in this sample may be carry-over from other donors' samples. Sequencing was performed on axillary lymph node tissue. The sequenced DNA is TGCAGTGCCCGGGGACACACCGGGGAGCTGTTTTTT. Translated, it reads CSARGHTGELFF.